One and the same sample provided the 22 T cell receptor beta chains below, sequenced in a study of technical replicates of blood from four donors. Clones were read by immunoSEQ multiplex PCR, and TCRdb kept only the in-frame ones, dropping some. This table has about 88,000 clones, 95% appearing once. The sequencing input was T cells isolated from PBMCs. These receptors were taken from a human donor in good health.

This clone was seen once. In DNA form, the CDR3 reads TGCGCCAGCAGGGACAGGCTCTACAATGAGCAGTTCTTC. Its translation is CASRDRLYNEQFF. The gene calls are TRBV10-1 and TRBJ2-1; 7 bases map to TRBD1. This CDR3 is built from 13 residues. Germline V gives CDR1 WNHNN, CDR2 SYGVQD (reference sequence). J was trimmed by 3 bases and V by 6 bases; bases with no gene match: 2.

This chain joins TRBV5-5 and TRBJ1-2; D remains ambiguous. The V gene lost 0 bases and the J gene lost 7 bases, with 16 bases spanning the gap. Per germline, CDR1 SGHKS and CDR2 YYEKEE (reference sequence). The CDR3 sequence is 15 residues long. This CDR3 reads CASSLALAGIGGYTF. The DNA for the CDR3 is TGTGCCAGCAGCTTGGCCTTAGCGGGGATCGGTGGCTACACCTTC.

This chain uses TRBV7-2 with TRBJ2-7; unclear D gene. This CDR3 has 13 amino acids. The V gene's germline CDR1 is SGHTA and CDR2 FQGNSA. V was cut by 1 base and J by 1 base, with 5 bases left in between. CDR3 nucleotides: TGTGCCAGCAGCTTAGTACTATCCTACGAGCAGTACTTC. Protein product: CASSLVLSYEQYF.

CDR3 loop: CASSFWAGTEAFF. The CDR3 DNA reads as TGCGCCAGCAGCTTTTGGGCGGGCACTGAAGCTTTCTTT. This chain links TRBV5-1 with TRBJ1-1; no clear D gene. The CDR3 runs 13 residues. Looked up from germline, CDR1 is SGHRS and CDR2 is YFSETQ. V was pared by 2 bases and J by 4 bases, with 9 bases between. The entire variable domain, with the rest obtained from reference TRBV5-1 and TRBJ1-1, is as follows: KAGVTQTPRYLIKTRGQQVTLSCSPISGHRSVSWYQQTPGQGLQFLFEYFSETQRNKGNFPGRFSGRQFSNSRSEMNVSTLELGDSALYLCASSFWAGTEAFFGQGTRLTVV.

The chain recombines TRBV6-1 with TRBJ2-7; unclear D gene. The ends were cut back, 6 bases at V and 3 bases at J, with 3 bases in the middle. The CDR3 covers 10 residues. In germline, CDR1 is MNHNS, CDR2 SASEGT. The CDR3 sequence: CASSYYEQYF. CDR3 nucleotide sequence: TGTGCCAGCAGCTACTACGAGCAGTACTTC.

V usage is TRBV27 and J usage is TRBJ2-1; 8 nucleotides align to TRBD2. The CDR3 runs 14 residues. The J segment lost 8 bases and the V segment lost 2 bases, leaving 5 bases of the junction unmatched. Germline CDR1 MNHEY, CDR2 SMNVEV (reference sequence). The CDR3 DNA sequence: TGTGCCAGCAGTTTAGCCCTAGCGGGCTATGAGCAGTTCTTC. Its translation: CASSLALAGYEQFF.

The rearrangement uses TRBV7-2 and TRBJ2-5; 7 bases are shared with TRBD1. Germline V gives CDR1 SGHTA, CDR2 FQGNSA. The V segment lost 4 bases and the J segment 5 bases; nucleotides outside the gene matches: 7. The CDR3 consists of 14 residues. In DNA, the CDR3 is TGTGCCAGCAGCTGGGACAGTTTGAAGGAGACCCAGTACTTC. This encodes CASSWDSLKETQYF. The full variable domain, in which reference TRBV7-2 and TRBJ2-5 provide the parts outside the CDR3, is GAGVSQSPSNKVTEKGKDVELRCDPISGHTALYWYRQSLGQGLEFLIYFQGNSAPDKSGLPSDRFSAERTGGSVSTLTIQRTQQEDSAVYLCASSWDSLKETQYFGPGTRLLVL.

V is TRBV19 and J is TRBJ2-3; D ambiguous. CDR3 length equals 14 residues. The ends were cut back, 7 bases at V and 2 bases at J, with 13 bases in the middle. Germline CDR1 is LNHDA and CDR2 is SQIVND (reference sequence). CDR3 amino acids: CASTQLPYTDTQYF. The DNA of the CDR3 is TGTGCCAGTACCCAATTACCCTACACAGATACGCAGTATTTT.

This chain uses TRBV9 with TRBJ2-1; 8 nucleotides line up with TRBD2. The CDR3 extends over 15 amino acids. Germline V gene sequence: CDR1 SGDLS, CDR2 YYNGEE. V lost 0 bases and J lost 3; bases outside the gene matches: 2. The CDR3 DNA reads TGTGCCAGCAGCGTAGAAGCGGGGGACTACAATGAGCAGTTCTTC. Amino acids: CASSVEAGDYNEQFF.

The chain joins TRBV19 to TRBJ2-2; 12 nucleotides agree with TRBD2. This CDR3 is built from 16 residues. V lost 2 bases to trimming and J lost 3 bases; unmatched junction nucleotides: 1. Per the germline V gene, CDR1 is LNHDA and CDR2 is SQIVND (reference sequence). The CDR3 coding sequence is TGTGCCAGTAGTATACCTAGCGGGAGGGACACCGGGGAGCTGTTTTTT. Translating gives CASSIPSGRDTGELFF.

The CDR3 region is CASSQALGREQYF. The CDR3 coding sequence is TGCGCCAGCAGCCAAGCACTAGGGCGAGAGCAGTACTTC. The chain carries TRBV4-1 and TRBJ2-7, with a weak D call TRBD2 (5 bases). With 1 base removed from V and 7 bases from J, the gap between germline ends came to 11 bases. Germline CDR1 MGHRA, CDR2 YSYEKL. This CDR3 has 13 residues.

The V call is TRBV5-4, the J call TRBJ2-1; possibly TRBD2 for D (6 bases). The CDR3 is made up of 15 amino acids. CDR1 is SGHNT, CDR2 YYREEE, per germline (reference sequence). The V end lost 4 bases, the J end lost 2 bases, and 13 bases lay between the germline ends. The CDR3, as DNA: TGTGCCAGCAGCCAAGCGGGTTTCCCCTACAATGAGCAGTTCTTC. Translation gives CASSQAGFPYNEQFF.

In regard to this clone: One junction end does not reproduce the germline sequence, and a read error may be involved. The rearrangement joins TRBV7-7 to TRBJ2-1; the D is unclear. The V gene's germline CDR1 is SSHAT and CDR2 FNYEAQ (reference sequence). The CDR3 totals 14 residues. The CDR3 spells CASSLALSYNEQFF. The DNA of the CDR3 is TGTGCTAGCAGCTTGGCCCTTTCGTACAATGAGCAGTTCTTC.

CDR3 coding DNA: TGCGCCAGCAGCCAAGATCTGAGTCACTATGGCTACACCTTC. Translated: CASSQDLSHYGYTF. J is TRBJ1-2 and V is TRBV4-3, with D uncertain. V was clipped by 0 bases and J by 3 bases, with 8 bases between them. This CDR3 region has 14 residues. From germline, CDR1 is LGHNA and CDR2 YSLEER.

The J gene is TRBJ2-1, the V gene TRBV5-6; D is perhaps TRBD1 (9 bases). Germline V CDR1 and CDR2: SGHDT, YYEEEE. The CDR3 is 17 amino acids. V gave up 4 bases and J gave up 0 bases, with 17 bases separating them. The CDR3, as DNA: TGTGCCAGCAGCCCAGGGACAGGGACTAGCTCCTACAATGAGCAGTTCTTC. Encoded protein: CASSPGTGTSSYNEQFF.

J is TRBJ2-3 and V is TRBV28, with D unresolved. The CDR3 totals 14 residues. The germline V and J ends were trimmed by 3 bases and 2 bases, with 9 bases remaining between them. Looked up from germline, CDR1 is MDHEN and CDR2 is SYDVKM. The CDR3: CASSFSRPTDTQYF. In nucleotides, the CDR3 is TGTGCCAGCAGTTTCTCTAGACCCACAGATACGCAGTATTTT.

Of note for this clone: The sample carries other DNA sequences with the same CDR3. J is TRBJ1-5 and V is TRBV9, with no clear D. Germline V gene lookup returns CDR1 SGDLS and CDR2 YYNGEE. The CDR3 is made up of 15 amino acids. Trimming shortened V by 0 bases and J by 0 bases, and 7 bases separated the two germline ends. The chain's CDR3 is CASSVGAYSNQPQHF. The CDR3 region has the DNA TGTGCCAGCAGCGTAGGGGCTTATAGCAATCAGCCCCAGCATTTT.

The V call is TRBV9, the J call TRBJ1-2; TRBD1 is a possible D gene (5 bases). The CDR3 covers 15 residues. The V and J ends lost 4 bases and 6 bases respectively, with 19 bases between them. Germline V lookup: CDR1 SGDLS, CDR2 YYNGEE. CDR3 sequence (DNA): TGTGCCAGCAGCCTATCCAGTATACTCAGGGATGGCTACACCTTC. It encodes CASSLSSILRDGYTF.

In this sample, this clone turned up once. The chain carries TRBV12-5 and TRBJ1-4; 8 bases fit TRBD1. There are 13 residues in the CDR3. Germline values: CDR1 LGHNT, CDR2 FRNRAP. Losses at the gene ends were 6 bases for V and 7 bases for J; bases not matched to a gene: 4. Written as DNA, the CDR3 is TGTGCTAGTGGCACCGGGACAGGTGAAAAACTGTTTTTT. Translation gives CASGTGTGEKLFF.

The V call is TRBV19, the J call TRBJ1-2; unclear D gene. The CDR3 runs to 13 residues. Germline V gives CDR1 LNHDA, CDR2 SQIVND (reference sequence). Between the trimmed V and J ends, which lost 2 bases and 8 bases, there was a span of 12 bases. CDR3 nucleotide sequence: TGTGCCAGTAGTATAAGGACGGAGGGAGGCTACACCTTC. It encodes CASSIRTEGGYTF.

The chain couples TRBV7-9 to TRBJ1-2; D is unresolved. V was pared by 1 base and J by 0 bases, with 12 bases between. This CDR3 comprises 16 residues. Germline CDR1 and CDR2: SEHNR and FQNEAQ (reference sequence). Here the CDR3 DNA reads TGTGCCAGCAGCTTAGGTTTCCAGCTAGCTAACTATGGCTACACCTTC. Protein: CASSLGFQLANYGYTF.

The chain recombines TRBV29-1 with TRBJ1-2; possible D gene TRBD1, 6 bases. Trimming removed 6 bases at V and 8 bases at J, with 19 bases between. The germline CDR1 and CDR2 sequences are SQVTM and ANQGSEA. CDR3 length: 13 residues. The CDR3 sequence: CSVGYRDGNGYTF. In nucleotides, the CDR3 is TGCAGCGTGGGTTACAGGGATGGAAACGGCTACACCTTC.